Each of the 4 T cell receptor beta chains below was sequenced from the same sample in a study of T cells in Graves' hyperthyroidism and ophthalmopathy. Regions amplified from RNA transcripts were the TCR beta CDR3 regions. RT-PCR in the first round (using the HTBI primer set) targeted the TCR CDR3. TCRdb reprocessed the multiplex PCR reads via MiXCR and lists one record per CDR3 protein. The table includes hundreds of thousands of distinct CDR3 sequences, about 14% detected once. The specimen was blood. These receptors came from a woman in her forties or fifties with Graves' ophthalmopathy.

Turning to this clonotype: A read error may explain this, as a much larger clone is one base away. The V call is TRBV2, the J call TRBJ1-5; no reliable D call. V lost 5 bases to trimming and J lost 5 bases, with 13 bases between them. The V gene's germline CDR1 is SNHLY and CDR2 FYNNEI. This CDR3 spans 14 amino acids. CDR3 in amino acids: CASSQGTEYQPQHF. The CDR3 nucleotides read TGTGCCAGCAGTCAAGGTACGGAATATCAGCCCCAGCATTTT.

This clonotype has just a few counts. V gene TRBV15 combines with J gene TRBJ2-5; no reliable D call. CDR3 size: 13 residues. V lost 1 base and J lost 0, with 3 bases in between. CDR1 LNHNV and CDR2 YYDKDF come from the germline V gene (reference sequence). This CDR3 reads CATSRVHQETQYF. Here the CDR3 DNA reads TGTGCCACCAGCAGAGTCCACCAAGAGACCCAGTACTTC.

This clonotype was observed a few times. Germline and junction disagree at one end, which may indicate a read error. J is TRBJ2-1 and V is TRBV7-7; D may be TRBD2 (6 bases). Germline loops: CDR1 SSHAT, CDR2 FNYEAQ (reference sequence). The CDR3 is 15 amino acids. The CDR3 region has the DNA TGTGCTAGCAGCTTAATGGGGGGAGATTACAATGAGCAGTTCTTC. Protein product: CASSLMGGDYNEQFF.

The rearrangement uses TRBV4-3 and TRBJ1-1, with D possibly matching TRBD1 (6 bases). This CDR3 comprises 16 residues. CDR1 and CDR2 from the germline V gene are LGHNA and YSLEER. Trimming shortened V by 6 bases and J by 6 bases, and 23 bases separated the two germline ends. The CDR3 reads CASRLQSGTLMAEAFF. The DNA for the CDR3 is TGCGCCAGCAGACTACAGTCCGGGACACTTATGGCTGAAGCTTTCTTT.